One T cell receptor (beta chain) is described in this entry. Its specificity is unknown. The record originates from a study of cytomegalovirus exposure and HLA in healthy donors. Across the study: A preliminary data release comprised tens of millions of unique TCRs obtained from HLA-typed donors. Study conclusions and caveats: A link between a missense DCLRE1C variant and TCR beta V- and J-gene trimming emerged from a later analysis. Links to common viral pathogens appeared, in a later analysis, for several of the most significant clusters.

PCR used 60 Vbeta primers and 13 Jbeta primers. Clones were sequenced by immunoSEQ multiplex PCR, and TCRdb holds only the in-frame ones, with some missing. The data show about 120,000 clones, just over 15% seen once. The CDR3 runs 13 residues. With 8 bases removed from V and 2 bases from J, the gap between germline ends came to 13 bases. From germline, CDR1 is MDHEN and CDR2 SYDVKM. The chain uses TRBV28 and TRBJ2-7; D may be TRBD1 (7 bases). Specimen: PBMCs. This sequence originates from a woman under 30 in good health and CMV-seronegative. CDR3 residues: CASGRGATYEQYF. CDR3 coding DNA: TGTGCCAGCGGCAGGGGGGCAACCTACGAGCAGTACTTC.